The sequence of this T cell receptor (beta chain) was determined in a study of blood T cells in healthy people across ages. The CDR3 spans 15 residues. Germline V gene data show CDR1 as LGHNA and CDR2 as YSLEER. Trimming left V 1 base short and J 2 bases short, with 12 bases between. A second PCR of about 6 to 12 cycles used a sample-barcoded 5' primer and a J-beta primer mix. TCRdb re-analysed the 5' RACE reads in MiXCR, keeping a single row per CDR3 protein. The profile covers around 1,800,000 distinct CDR3 sequences, with about two fifths appearing a single time and under 30% taken by the ten largest.

Sequencing was carried out using blood. The TCR was taken from a human donor in good health. The genes are TRBV4-3 and TRBJ2-7; D unresolved. CDR3 protein: CASSQVLGSPYEQYF. As DNA, the CDR3 is TGCGCCAGCAGCCAAGTATTAGGATCTCCCTACGAGCAGTACTTC.